This TCR beta chain derives from a study of CD8 T cells in ankylosing spondylitis. Library preparation for TCR beta used quantitative 5'-RACE with molecular barcodes. One entry per CDR3 protein results from TCRdb running MiXCR on the 5' RACE reads. The data show about 750,000 distinct CDR3 sequences, with around 20% seen just once and about 20% held by the top ten. Study results and limitations: Roughly eight highly homologous variants made up a TCR beta motif that seemed to typify ankylosing spondylitis blood. Some motif variants had been reported before (in reactive arthritis synovial fluid and blood). There was reportedly significant enrichment of clones that were disease-linked in matched ankylosing spondylitis synovial fluid. Relatively rare in peripheral blood, disease-linked clones were also CD8+.

This clonotype was detected ten times or more. Its antigen is not known. The TCR originated in a male donor with ankylosing spondylitis. The sample was blood, either unsorted or a sorted T cell fraction (not recorded which).

CDR3: CASSLDSGDSYEQYF. CDR3 nucleotides: TGCGCCAGCAGCTTGGATTCAGGGGACTCCTACGAGCAGTACTTC. J is TRBJ2-7 and V is TRBV5-1; TRBD1 is a possible D gene (6 bases). From germline, CDR1 is SGHRS and CDR2 YFSETQ. The CDR3 consists of 15 residues. V dropped 0 bases and J dropped 0 bases, with 10 bases sitting between them. The complete variable domain, with remaining parts taken from reference TRBV5-1 and TRBJ2-7, reads KAGVTQTPRYLIKTRGQQVTLSCSPISGHRSVSWYQQTPGQGLQFLFEYFSETQRNKGNFPGRFSGRQFSNSRSEMNVSTLELGDSALYLCASSLDSGDSYEQYFGPGTRLTVT.